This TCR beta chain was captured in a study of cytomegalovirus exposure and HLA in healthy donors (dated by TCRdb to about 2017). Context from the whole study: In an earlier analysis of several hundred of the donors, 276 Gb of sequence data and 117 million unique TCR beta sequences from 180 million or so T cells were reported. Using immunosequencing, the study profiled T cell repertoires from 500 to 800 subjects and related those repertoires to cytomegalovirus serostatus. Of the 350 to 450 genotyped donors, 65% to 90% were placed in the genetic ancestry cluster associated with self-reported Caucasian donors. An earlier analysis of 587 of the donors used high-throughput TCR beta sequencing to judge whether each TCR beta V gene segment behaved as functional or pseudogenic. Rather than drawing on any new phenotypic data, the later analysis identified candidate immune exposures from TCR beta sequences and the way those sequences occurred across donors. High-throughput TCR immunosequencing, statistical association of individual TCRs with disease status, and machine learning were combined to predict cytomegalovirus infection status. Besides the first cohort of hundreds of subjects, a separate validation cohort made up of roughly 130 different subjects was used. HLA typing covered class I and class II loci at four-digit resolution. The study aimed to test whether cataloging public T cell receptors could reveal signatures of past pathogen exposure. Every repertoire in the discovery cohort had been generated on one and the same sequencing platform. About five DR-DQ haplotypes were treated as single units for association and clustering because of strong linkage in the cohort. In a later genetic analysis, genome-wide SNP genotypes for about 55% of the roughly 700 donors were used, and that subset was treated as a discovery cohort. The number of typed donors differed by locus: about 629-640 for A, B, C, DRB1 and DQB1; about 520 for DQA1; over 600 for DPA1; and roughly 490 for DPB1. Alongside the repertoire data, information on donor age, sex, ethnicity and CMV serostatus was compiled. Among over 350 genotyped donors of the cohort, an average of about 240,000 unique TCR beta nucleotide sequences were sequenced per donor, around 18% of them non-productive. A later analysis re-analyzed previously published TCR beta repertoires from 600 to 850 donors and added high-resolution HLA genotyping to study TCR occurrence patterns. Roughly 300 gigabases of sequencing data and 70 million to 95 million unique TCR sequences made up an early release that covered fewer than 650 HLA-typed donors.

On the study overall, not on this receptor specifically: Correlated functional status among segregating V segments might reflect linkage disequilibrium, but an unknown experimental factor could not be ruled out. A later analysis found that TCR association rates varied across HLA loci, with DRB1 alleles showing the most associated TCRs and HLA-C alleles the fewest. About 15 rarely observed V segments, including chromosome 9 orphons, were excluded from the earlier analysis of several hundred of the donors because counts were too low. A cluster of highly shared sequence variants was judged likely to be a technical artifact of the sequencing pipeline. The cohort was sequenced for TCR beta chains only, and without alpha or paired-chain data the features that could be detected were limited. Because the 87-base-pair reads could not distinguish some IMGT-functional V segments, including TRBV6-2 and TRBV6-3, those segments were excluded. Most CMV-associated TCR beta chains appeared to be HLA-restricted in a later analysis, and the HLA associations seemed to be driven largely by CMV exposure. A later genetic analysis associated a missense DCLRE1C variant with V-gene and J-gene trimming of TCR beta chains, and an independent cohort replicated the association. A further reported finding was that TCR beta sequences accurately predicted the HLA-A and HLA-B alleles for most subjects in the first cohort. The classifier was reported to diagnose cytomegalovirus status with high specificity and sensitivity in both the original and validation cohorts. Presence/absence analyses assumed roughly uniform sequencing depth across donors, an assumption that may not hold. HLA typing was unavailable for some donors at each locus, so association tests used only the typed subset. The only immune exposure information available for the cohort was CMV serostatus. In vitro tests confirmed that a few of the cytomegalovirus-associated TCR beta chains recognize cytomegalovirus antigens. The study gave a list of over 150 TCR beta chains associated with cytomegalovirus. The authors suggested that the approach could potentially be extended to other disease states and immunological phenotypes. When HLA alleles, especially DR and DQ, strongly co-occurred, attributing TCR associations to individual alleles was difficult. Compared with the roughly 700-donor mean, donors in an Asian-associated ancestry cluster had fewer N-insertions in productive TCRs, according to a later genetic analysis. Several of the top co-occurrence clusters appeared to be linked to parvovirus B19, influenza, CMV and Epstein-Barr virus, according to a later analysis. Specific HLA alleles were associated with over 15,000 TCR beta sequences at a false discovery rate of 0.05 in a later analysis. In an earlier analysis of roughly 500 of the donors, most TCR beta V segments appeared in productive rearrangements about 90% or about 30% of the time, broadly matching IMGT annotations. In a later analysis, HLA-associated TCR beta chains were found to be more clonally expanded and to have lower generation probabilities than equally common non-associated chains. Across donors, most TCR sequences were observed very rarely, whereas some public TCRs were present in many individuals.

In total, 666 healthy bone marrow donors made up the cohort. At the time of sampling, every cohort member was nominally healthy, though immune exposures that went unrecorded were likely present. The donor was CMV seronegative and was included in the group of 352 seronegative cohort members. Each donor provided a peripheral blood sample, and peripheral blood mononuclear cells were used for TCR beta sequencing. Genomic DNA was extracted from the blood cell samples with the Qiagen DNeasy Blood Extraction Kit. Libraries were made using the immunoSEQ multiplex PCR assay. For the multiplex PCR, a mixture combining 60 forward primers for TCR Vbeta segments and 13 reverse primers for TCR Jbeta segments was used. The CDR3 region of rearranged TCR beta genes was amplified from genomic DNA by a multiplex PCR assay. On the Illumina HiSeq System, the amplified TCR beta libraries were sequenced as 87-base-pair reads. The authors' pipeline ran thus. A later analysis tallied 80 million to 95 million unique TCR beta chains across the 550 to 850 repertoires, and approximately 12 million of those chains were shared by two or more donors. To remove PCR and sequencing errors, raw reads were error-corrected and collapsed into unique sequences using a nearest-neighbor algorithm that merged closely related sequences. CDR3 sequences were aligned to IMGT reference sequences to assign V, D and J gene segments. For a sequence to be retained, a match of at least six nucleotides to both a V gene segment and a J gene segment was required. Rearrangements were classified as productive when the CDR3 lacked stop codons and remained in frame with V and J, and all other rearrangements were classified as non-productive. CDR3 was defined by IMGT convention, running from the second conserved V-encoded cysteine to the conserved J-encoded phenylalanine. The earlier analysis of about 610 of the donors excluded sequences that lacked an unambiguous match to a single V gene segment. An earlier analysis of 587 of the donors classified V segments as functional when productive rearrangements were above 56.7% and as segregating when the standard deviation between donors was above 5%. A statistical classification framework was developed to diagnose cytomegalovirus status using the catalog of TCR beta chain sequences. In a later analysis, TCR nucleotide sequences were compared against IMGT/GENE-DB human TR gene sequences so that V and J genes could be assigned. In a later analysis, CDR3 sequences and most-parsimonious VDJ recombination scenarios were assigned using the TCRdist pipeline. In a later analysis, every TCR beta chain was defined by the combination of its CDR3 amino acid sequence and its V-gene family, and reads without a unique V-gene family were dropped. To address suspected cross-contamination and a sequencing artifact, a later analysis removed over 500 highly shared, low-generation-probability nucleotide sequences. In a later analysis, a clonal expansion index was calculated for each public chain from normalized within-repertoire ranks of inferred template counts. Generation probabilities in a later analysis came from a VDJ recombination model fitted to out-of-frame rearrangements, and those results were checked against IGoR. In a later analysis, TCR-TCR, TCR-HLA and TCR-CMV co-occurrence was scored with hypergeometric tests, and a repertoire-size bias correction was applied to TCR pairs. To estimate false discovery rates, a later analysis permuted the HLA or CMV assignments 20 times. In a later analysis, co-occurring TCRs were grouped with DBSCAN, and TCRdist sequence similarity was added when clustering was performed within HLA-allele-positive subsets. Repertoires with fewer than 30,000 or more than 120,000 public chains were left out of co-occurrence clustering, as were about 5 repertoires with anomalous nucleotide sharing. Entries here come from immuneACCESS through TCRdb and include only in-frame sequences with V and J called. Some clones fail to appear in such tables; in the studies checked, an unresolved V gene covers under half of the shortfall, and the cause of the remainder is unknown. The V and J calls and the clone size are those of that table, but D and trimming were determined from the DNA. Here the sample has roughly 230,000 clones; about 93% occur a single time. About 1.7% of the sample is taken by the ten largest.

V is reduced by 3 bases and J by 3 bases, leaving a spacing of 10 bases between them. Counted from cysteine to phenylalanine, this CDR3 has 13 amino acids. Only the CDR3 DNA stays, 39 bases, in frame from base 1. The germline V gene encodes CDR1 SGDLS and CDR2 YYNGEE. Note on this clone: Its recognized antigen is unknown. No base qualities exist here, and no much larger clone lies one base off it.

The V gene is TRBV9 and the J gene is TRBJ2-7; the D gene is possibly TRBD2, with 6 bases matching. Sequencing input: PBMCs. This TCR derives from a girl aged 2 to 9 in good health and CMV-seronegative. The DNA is TGTGCCAGCAGCGGAGCGGACTACTACGAGCAGTACTTC. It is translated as CASSGADYYEQYF.